The sequence of this T cell receptor (beta chain) was determined in a study of OX40 agonist ivuxolimab in advanced cancers. About the research overall: Patients were given ivuxolimab, an antibody that agonizes OX40 (CD134). Those treated in dose escalation had hepatocellular carcinoma, melanoma, renal cell cancer or head and neck cancer.

CDR1 and CDR2 (germline): SEHNR, FQNEAQ (reference sequence). V was trimmed by 5 bases and J by 2 bases, leaving 9 bases between them. The CDR3 runs to 14 residues. Of note for this clone: Its antigen is not identified.

The data were produced by immunoSEQ multiplex PCR, yet TCRdb's version contains in-frame clones alone and is incomplete. The sample has tens of thousands of clones; 80% to 85% are singletons. Points from the study as a whole: On average, CD8+ T cells had more expanded clones than CD4+.

Source: CD4+ or CD8+ T cells sorted from blood, taken in a trial of the OX40 agonist ivuxolimab. The chain joins TRBV7-9 to TRBJ2-2; possible D gene TRBD1, 5 bases. The sequence was collected from an adult with an advanced solid tumor such as melanoma, head and neck, liver or kidney cancer. CDR3: CASSRDRNTGELFF. The CDR3 coding sequence is TGTGCCAGCAGCCGCGACAGAAACACCGGGGAGCTGTTTTTT.